Listed below are T cell receptor beta chains from one sample, sequenced in a study of cytomegalovirus exposure and HLA in healthy donors. Clones were sequenced by immunoSEQ multiplex PCR, and TCRdb holds only the in-frame ones, with some missing. Here the sample spans approximately 150,000 clones, about 88% being singletons. Sequences were obtained from PBMCs. The source of these receptors is a woman between 18 and 29 years old in good health and CMV-seropositive. Both conserved end residues are part of each CDR3. The order of the fields is J gene, clone size, D gene, V gene, CDR3 protein, CDR3 DNA. D genes are given only for firm matches. Clone size is not always given. Where it is, it says once, few, many or a class for expanded clones.

TRBJ1-2	once	TRBD1	TRBV5-4	CASSADRGHISNYGYTF	TGTGCCAGCAGCGCCGACAGGGGGCATATTTCTAACTATGGCTACACCTTC
TRBJ2-5	NA	NA	TRBV27	CASSYTGGETQYF	TGTGCCAGCAGTTATACCGGTGGAGAGACCCAGTACTTC
TRBJ2-3	NA	TRBD1	TRBV27	CASSLRTGITDTQYF	TGTGCCAGCAGTTTAAGGACAGGGATCACAGATACGCAGTATTTT
TRBJ2-1	NA	TRBD2	TRBV6-5	CASTGLAGDNEQFF	TGTGCCAGCACCGGACTAGCGGGGGACAATGAGCAGTTCTTC
TRBJ2-3	NA	NA	TRBV7-2	CASSLRGLGRTDTQYF	TGTGCCAGCAGCTTGAGAGGGCTAGGGCGGACAGATACGCAGTATTTT
TRBJ2-7	NA	NA	TRBV28	CASSLTDAYEQYF	TGTGCCAGCAGTTTGACAGATGCCTACGAGCAGTACTTC
TRBJ1-5	NA	NA	TRBV18	CASSRPGSGNQPQHF	TGTGCCAGCTCCCGACCGGGGTCGGGTAATCAGCCCCAGCATTTT
TRBJ2-3	NA	TRBD2	TRBV29-1	CSAAYWKGRADTDTQYF	TGCAGCGCCGCTTATTGGAAGGGGAGGGCCGACACAGATACGCAGTATTTT
TRBJ2-3	NA	NA	TRBV4-1	CASSQRDTDTQYF	TGCGCCAGCAGCCAACGAGACACAGATACGCAGTATTTT
TRBJ2-2	NA	TRBD2	TRBV5-8	CASSDGMIAGGTGELFF	TGTGCCAGCAGCGATGGTATGATAGCGGGAGGCACCGGGGAGCTGTTTTTT
TRBJ2-1	NA	TRBD1	TRBV5-4	CASSWVGNRGLDEQFF	TGTGCCAGCAGCTGGGTGGGGAACAGGGGGCTTGATGAGCAGTTCTTC
TRBJ2-1	NA	NA	TRBV6-6	CASSYLSGNEQFF	TGTGCCAGCAGTTACCTTTCCGGGAATGAGCAGTTCTTC
TRBJ2-5	NA	TRBD2	TRBV6-4	CASSPGLAGVGETQYF	TGTGCCAGCAGCCCGGGACTAGCGGGAGTTGGAGAGACCCAGTACTTC
TRBJ1-2	NA	NA	TRBV27	CASSNIRDWGEYGYTF	TGTGCCAGCAGTAATATCCGTGATTGGGGCGAATATGGCTACACCTTC
TRBJ1-1	few	TRBD1	TRBV7-9	CASSFDRGAEAFF	TGTGCCAGCAGTTTTGACAGGGGCGCTGAAGCTTTCTTT
TRBJ1-4	NA	NA	TRBV6-5	CASRGDREKLFF	TGTGCCAGCAGAGGGGATCGGGAAAAACTGTTTTTT
TRBJ2-2	NA	NA	TRBV7-9	CASSRLTFTGELFF	TGTGCCAGCAGCCGATTGACATTCACCGGGGAGCTGTTTTTT
TRBJ1-4	NA	NA	TRBV18	CASSPPIRIRNEKLFF	TGTGCCAGCTCACCACCGATCAGGATTCGTAATGAAAAACTGTTTTTT
TRBJ1-2	NA	NA	TRBV19	CASTDDSGYTF	TGTGCCAGTACCGACGACAGCGGCTACACCTTC
TRBJ2-5	NA	NA	TRBV6-1	CASSEGLEEETQYF	TGTGCCAGCAGTGAGGGACTGGAAGAAGAGACCCAGTACTTC
TRBJ1-2	few	TRBD1	TRBV15	CATSRDRVGYGYTF	TGTGCCACCAGCAGGGACAGGGTGGGCTATGGCTACACCTTC
TRBJ2-1	NA	NA	TRBV7-9	CASSFVQGGNEQFF	TGTGCCAGCAGCTTCGTGCAGGGTGGAAATGAGCAGTTCTTC
TRBJ2-7	once	NA	TRBV18	CASSPYTETYEQYF	TGTGCCAGCTCCCCCTACACGGAGACCTACGAGCAGTACTTC
TRBJ2-3	NA	NA	TRBV11-3	CASSLVLVDTDTQYF	TGTGCCAGCAGCTTAGTGCTAGTTGACACAGATACGCAGTATTTT
TRBJ2-7	NA	NA	TRBV29-1	CSVRTAGTYEQYF	TGCAGCGTTCGTACGGCGGGGACCTACGAGCAGTACTTC
TRBJ2-7	once	NA	TRBV4-3	CASSQYTGHTYEQYF	TGCGCCAGCAGCCAATACACAGGGCATACCTACGAGCAGTACTTC
TRBJ2-7	NA	TRBD2	TRBV6-5	CASRLAGDPYEQYF	TGTGCCAGCAGGCTAGCGGGAGACCCCTACGAGCAGTACTTC
TRBJ1-2	NA	TRBD1	TRBV18	CASSPQDRVYGYTF	TGTGCCAGCTCACCACAGGACAGGGTTTATGGCTACACCTTC
TRBJ2-7	NA	NA	TRBV27	CASSPDFRHYEQYF	TGTGCCAGCAGCCCCGATTTCAGACATTACGAGCAGTACTTC
TRBJ1-1	NA	NA	TRBV6-1	CASTRRGREAAEAFF	TGTGCCAGCACCCGAAGGGGCAGGGAGGCCGCTGAAGCTTTCTTT
TRBJ2-3	NA	NA	TRBV5-8	CASSLTINTDTQYF	TGTGCCAGCAGCCTTACTATAAACACAGATACGCAGTATTTT
TRBJ1-2	NA	TRBD1	TRBV4-1	CASSQEATGTGGMVGYTF	TGCGCCAGCAGCCAAGAGGCTACCGGGACAGGGGGGATGGTGGGCTACACCTTC
TRBJ1-2	NA	NA	TRBV7-9	CASSYGDNNYGYTF	TGTGCCAGCAGCTATGGGGACAATAACTATGGCTACACCTTC
TRBJ2-3	once	TRBD1	TRBV4-1	CASSKGQGVGGDTQYF	TGCGCCAGCAGCAAGGGACAGGGGGTTGGTGGAGATACGCAGTATTTT
TRBJ2-3	NA	NA	TRBV30	CAWGGYPTDTQYF	TGTGCCTGGGGTGGCTACCCCACAGATACGCAGTATTTT
TRBJ2-5	NA	NA	TRBV9	CASSVAQGPTETQYF	TGTGCCAGCAGCGTAGCGCAGGGTCCTACGGAGACCCAGTACTTC
TRBJ2-7	NA	NA	TRBV9	CASSLGTSTVSYEQYF	TGTGCCAGCAGCTTAGGGACATCTACAGTCTCCTACGAGCAGTACTTC
TRBJ2-1	NA	TRBD2	TRBV7-2	CASSRTRDDEQFF	TGTGCCAGCAGCCGGACTAGGGACGATGAGCAGTTCTTC
TRBJ1-5	few	NA	TRBV7-6	CASSSATEQPQHF	TGTGCCAGCAGCTCAGCGACAGAGCAGCCCCAGCATTTT
TRBJ2-7	NA	TRBD2	TRBV6-5	CATKSGGSSGEQYF	TGTGCCACCAAATCGGGCGGGAGTAGCGGCGAGCAGTACTTC
TRBJ1-4	NA	TRBD1	TRBV6-1	CASTITGENEKLFF	TGTGCCAGTACTATTACAGGGGAGAATGAAAAACTGTTTTTT
TRBJ1-2	NA	TRBD1	TRBV30	CAWGTGTANYGYTF	TGTGCCTGGGGGACAGGGACAGCTAACTATGGCTACACCTTC
TRBJ2-7	NA	NA	TRBV28	CASSLGAGEQYF	TGTGCCAGCAGTTTAGGGGCCGGCGAGCAGTACTTC
TRBJ2-2	NA	NA	TRBV29-1	CSAGEVTGELFF	TGCAGCGCGGGGGAGGTGACCGGGGAGCTGTTTTTT
TRBJ2-1	NA	TRBD1	TRBV4-2	CASSLPGTGGFNEQFF	TGTGCCAGCAGCCTCCCCGGGACAGGGGGTTTCAATGAGCAGTTCTTC
TRBJ1-2	few	NA	TRBV7-9	CASSPYQVGYGYTF	TGTGCCAGCAGCCCGTACCAAGTCGGCTATGGCTACACCTTC
TRBJ1-2	NA	TRBD1	TRBV25-1	CASSPGQGAWYGYTF	TGTGCCAGCAGTCCGGGACAGGGGGCTTGGTATGGCTACACCTTC
TRBJ2-5	NA	NA	TRBV5-1	CASSLVAGLRETQYF	TGCGCCAGCAGCTTGGTCGCAGGGCTAAGGGAGACCCAGTACTTC
TRBJ2-7	NA	TRBD2	TRBV12-5	CASGRTGTSNEQYF	TGTGCTAGTGGTAGGACCGGGACTAGTAACGAGCAGTACTTC
TRBJ2-5	NA	NA	TRBV7-7	CASSATRIGETQYF	TGTGCTAGCAGCGCGACTAGGATTGGAGAGACCCAGTACTTC
TRBJ2-3	once	TRBD1	TRBV11-3	CASSSITDRGDTDTQYF	TGTGCCAGCAGCTCTATTACGGACAGGGGGGACACAGATACGCAGTATTTT